This note documents a single T cell receptor (beta chain) sequence. The target antigen is unknown. TCRdb ran MiXCR on the 5' RACE reads and lists one entry per CDR3 protein. This sample yields 450,000 or so distinct CDR3 sequences, of which approximately 15% are seen a single time; more than 0.8% belongs to the top ten. The data derive from a study of identical twins. Study-wide results and caveats: The same donors were not followed; conclusions instead depended on cross-sectional statistical analysis. Cord blood beta clonotypes that were abundant carried fewer insertions, and memory repertoires showed no such trend. Modeled out-of-frame TCR alpha sharing in monozygotic twins fell below observed levels.

The germline V gene encodes CDR1 SGHRS and CDR2 YFSETQ. This CDR3 is 15 amino acids long. The ends were cut back, 2 bases at V and 2 bases at J, with 11 bases in the middle. The sample was also linked to a second study, of yellow fever vaccine responses in identical twins.

The clonotype originates from a woman between 18 and 30 years old in good health. Material for sequencing was CD4+ T cells sorted from blood. The chain uses TRBV5-1 and TRBJ2-1, with D possibly being TRBD1 or TRBD2 (5 bases each). CDR3 sequence reads: CASSFLTGPYNEQFF. CDR3 bases: TGCGCCAGCAGCTTTTTAACGGGGCCCTACAATGAGCAGTTCTTC. The whole variable domain, filled in from reference TRBV5-1 and TRBJ2-1, reads KAGVTQTPRYLIKTRGQQVTLSCSPISGHRSVSWYQQTPGQGLQFLFEYFSETQRNKGNFPGRFSGRQFSNSRSEMNVSTLELGDSALYLCASSFLTGPYNEQFFGPGTRLTVL.